The rows below give T cell receptor beta chains drawn from one sample of a study of shared clonotypes between healthy human individuals. Measured with immunoSEQ multiplex PCR; TCRdb has only the in-frame clones, and not every one. The sample consists of millions of clones, 85% to 95% of them appearing once. The sequencing sample was made of naive CD4+ T cells sorted from blood. The receptor source for this set is a young man in good health. Each CDR3 is given with its conserved first and last residue. D genes are given only for firm matches. Size is stated for part of the rows, as once, few or many counts, or as a class when the clone is expanded.

V: TRBV5-1
size: -
J: TRBJ2-4
D: TRBD1
DNA: TGCGCCAGCAGCGCGGACAGGCTCATTCAGTACTTC
CDR3: CASSADRLIQYF

V: TRBV10-3
size: -
J: TRBJ2-3
D: -
DNA: TGTGCCATCAGTGAGTCACAGACTCATACGCAGTATTTT
CDR3: CAISESQTHTQYF

V: TRBV7-2
size: -
J: TRBJ2-7
D: TRBD1
DNA: TGTGCCAGCAGCCAAACAGGGGGAGGCTCCTACGAGCAGTACTTC
CDR3: CASSQTGGGSYEQYF

V: TRBV5-1
size: -
J: TRBJ2-1
D: TRBD2
DNA: TGCGCCAGCAGCTTTGCGGGGGGGCCTGAGAATGAGCAGTTCTTC
CDR3: CASSFAGGPENEQFF

V: TRBV6-5
size: -
J: TRBJ1-5
D: -
DNA: TGTGCCAGCAGCATCGGGACACGACATCAGCCCCAGCATTTT
CDR3: CASSIGTRHQPQHF

V: TRBV6-1
size: -
J: TRBJ2-7
D: TRBD2
DNA: TGTGCCAGCTGGGGGGGGCTAGCGGGAGAGACCGAGCAGTACTTC
CDR3: CASWGGLAGETEQYF

V: TRBV7-9
size: -
J: TRBJ1-1
D: TRBD1
DNA: TGTGCCAGCAGCGCCCACCCGGGACAGGGGGACACTGAAGCTTTCTTT
CDR3: CASSAHPGQGDTEAFF

V: TRBV7-2
size: -
J: TRBJ1-5
D: -
DNA: TGTGCCAGCAGCTTACAGGGTGGAAATCAGCCCCAGCATTTT
CDR3: CASSLQGGNQPQHF

V: TRBV5-6
size: -
J: TRBJ2-7
D: -
DNA: TGTGCCAGCAGCCCTGACGGGGGTCCCCCCTACGAGCAGTACTTC
CDR3: CASSPDGGPPYEQYF

V: TRBV7-9
size: -
J: TRBJ2-1
D: -
DNA: TGTGCCAGCAGCGTAGGGGCCTACAATGAGCAGTTCTTC
CDR3: CASSVGAYNEQFF

V: TRBV6-5
size: -
J: TRBJ1-2
D: -
DNA: TGTGCCAGCAGTTACTCTCTCGGAAGCGGCTACACCTTC
CDR3: CASSYSLGSGYTF

V: TRBV30
size: once
J: TRBJ1-1
D: -
DNA: TGTGCCTGGAGTGTGGGGCGCACTGAAGCTTTCTTT
CDR3: CAWSVGRTEAFF

V: TRBV11-2
size: -
J: TRBJ2-1
D: -
DNA: TGTGCCAGCAGCTTAGTTCCTTACAATGAGCAGTTCTTC
CDR3: CASSLVPYNEQFF

V: TRBV6-5
size: -
J: TRBJ1-1
D: -
DNA: TGTGCCAGCAGTTTGTCAGGGGCTCAAAACACTGAAGCTTTCTTT
CDR3: CASSLSGAQNTEAFF

V: TRBV29-1
size: -
J: TRBJ1-1
D: TRBD1
DNA: TGCAGCGTTGATTTCGGACAGGGGAACACTGAAGCTTTCTTT
CDR3: CSVDFGQGNTEAFF

V: TRBV5-6
size: -
J: TRBJ2-5
D: TRBD2
DNA: TGTGCCAGCAGCTGGACTAGCGGGGGCACACCAACGGCCCAAGAGACCCAGTACTTC
CDR3: CASSWTSGGTPTAQETQYF

V: TRBV5-1
size: -
J: TRBJ2-3
D: -
DNA: TGCGCCAGCAGCCGGGGCGCAGGGGGCACAGATACGCAGTATTTT
CDR3: CASSRGAGGTDTQYF

V: TRBV15
size: -
J: TRBJ1-6
D: -
DNA: TGTGCCACCAGCAGAGATTCAGGGTTAGGCAATTCACCCCTCCACTTT
CDR3: CATSRDSGLGNSPLHF

V: TRBV18
size: -
J: TRBJ2-2
D: TRBD1
DNA: TGTGCCAGCTCACCACTACAGGGGATTGTAGGAACCGGGGAGCTGTTTTTT
CDR3: CASSPLQGIVGTGELFF

V: TRBV18
size: once
J: TRBJ1-1
D: TRBD1
DNA: TGTGCCAGCTCATTTTGGACAGGGCGAGCTTTCTTT
CDR3: CASSFWTGRAFF

V: TRBV4-3
size: -
J: TRBJ2-5
D: -
DNA: TGCGCCAGCAGCCAAGATCTAGTTTCTTCCCAAGAGACCCAGTACTTC
CDR3: CASSQDLVSSQETQYF

V: TRBV5-1
size: -
J: TRBJ2-7
D: -
DNA: TGCGCCAGCAGCTTGATCCCGGGAGAAACTTACGAGCAGTACTTC
CDR3: CASSLIPGETYEQYF